The 11 T cell receptor beta chains in this list originate from one sample, sequenced in a study of beta chain features in type 1 diabetes. The isolated RNA, all of it, was reverse transcribed, so expressed TCRB transcripts were what got sequenced. Some clones are missing from TCRdb's copy, which holds only in-frame ones; the method was immunoSEQ multiplex PCR. The repertoire has 500,000 to 700,000 clones, roughly 16% of them found once; the top ten carry about 0.087%. The sequencing input was naive CD4+ T cells from blood. The receptor set was obtained from a man between 18 and 35 years old in good health.

This chain links TRBV5-1 with TRBJ2-4; D tentatively reads TRBD1 or TRBD2 (7 bases each). The CDR3 runs to 17 residues. CDR1 SGHRS and CDR2 YFSETQ come from the germline V gene. Trimming stripped 3 bases from V and 0 bases from J, with 16 bases between. The DNA of the CDR3 is TGCGCCAGCAGCTGGGACAGCGGGATGTTAGCCAAAAACATTCAGTACTTC. Its translation: CASSWDSGMLAKNIQYF.

This clone was counted only a few times. This chain joins TRBV6-5 and TRBJ2-1, with TRBD2 matching over 8 bases. CDR1 is MNHEY and CDR2 is SVGAGI in the germline V gene. Germline trimming cut 7 bases from V and 0 bases from J; bases unmatched to any gene: 5. CDR3 size: 15 residues. The CDR3 DNA reads TGTGCCAGCATCCCCCGGGGGGGCTCCTACAATGAGCAGTTCTTC. Protein sequence: CASIPRGGSYNEQFF.

This chain connects TRBV7-8 to TRBJ2-5; 9 bases match TRBD1. Looked up from germline, CDR1 is SGHVS and CDR2 is FQNEAQ. The CDR3 consists of 14 residues. V trimming: 5 bases; J trimming: 2 bases; junction bases outside the gene matches: 3. CDR3 DNA: TGTGCCAGCAGCCGGGACAGGGCGCAAGAGACCCAGTACTTC. It translates to CASSRDRAQETQYF.

This chain joins TRBV5-4 and TRBJ1-1; the D gene is possibly TRBD1 (5 bases). The V end lost 0 bases, the J end lost 1 base, and 10 bases lay between the germline ends. The CDR3 spans 15 residues. Germline V lookup: CDR1 SGHNT, CDR2 YYREEE (reference sequence). The CDR3 bases are TGTGCCAGCAGCTTGGATCCGGGACCGAACACTGAAGCTTTCTTT. This encodes CASSLDPGPNTEAFF. The full variable domain, its missing parts supplied by reference TRBV5-4 and TRBJ1-1, is ETGVTQSPTHLIKTRGQQVTLRCSSQSGHNTVSWYQQALGQGPQFIFQYYREEENGRGNFPPRFSGLQFPNYSSELNVNALELDDSALYLCASSLDPGPNTEAFFGQGTRLTVV.

Only a few counts were recorded for this clone. This sequence joins TRBV5-4 and TRBJ2-1; 10 bases match TRBD1. The CDR3 covers 15 residues. The germline CDR1 and CDR2 sequences are SGHNT and YYREEE (reference sequence). V shed 5 bases and J 6 bases; nucleotides not matched to a gene: 8. CDR3 residues: CASSRDRGLFNEQFF. The CDR3 bases are TGTGCCAGCAGTCGTGACAGGGGGCTGTTCAATGAGCAGTTCTTC.

A few counts support this clone. The CDR3 reads CASSPNVQETQYF. The CDR3 DNA follows: TGTGCCAGCTCACCCAACGTACAAGAGACCCAGTACTTC. The chain employs TRBV18 and TRBJ2-5; D not certain. The CDR3 contains 13 residues. Germline V lookup: CDR1 KGHSH, CDR2 LQKENI. V gave up 3 bases and J gave up 2 bases, with 7 bases separating them. The full variable domain, completed using reference TRBV18 and TRBJ2-5, is NAGVMQNPRHLVRRRGQEARLRCSPMKGHSHVYWYRQLPEEGLKFMVYLQKENIIDESGMPKERFSAEFPKEGPSILRIQQVVRGDSAAYFCASSPNVQETQYFGPGTRLLVL.

This rearrangement joins TRBV29-1 to TRBJ2-6; either TRBD1 or TRBD2 may fit D (5 bases each). V dropped 3 bases and J dropped 4 bases, with 7 bases sitting between them. The CDR3 has 13 residues. Germline V gene lookup returns CDR1 SQVTM and CDR2 ANQGSEA. In DNA form, the CDR3 reads TGCAGCGTTGACGGGGCCGGGGCCAACGTCCTGACTTTC. Protein sequence: CSVDGAGANVLTF.

This clone showed up just a few times. Other DNA sequences in the sample encode the same CDR3. The V call is TRBV2, the J call TRBJ2-5, with D hard to call. In germline, CDR1 is SNHLY, CDR2 FYNNEI. CDR3 length equals 11 residues. V was cut by 5 bases and J by 4 bases, with 5 bases left in between. The CDR3 coding sequence is TGTGCCAGCAGTTTAAGAGAGACCCAGTACTTC. Protein product: CASSLRETQYF.

The rearrangement joins TRBV9 to TRBJ1-6, with unresolved D. The ends were cut back, 0 bases at V and 6 bases at J, with 13 bases in the middle. CDR1 is SGDLS, CDR2 YYNGEE, per germline. This CDR3 region has 16 residues. The DNA of the CDR3 is TGTGCCAGCAGCGTAGAAACGGGGAGGCCTAATTCACCCCTCCACTTT. Protein: CASSVETGRPNSPLHF.

V and J are TRBV5-4 and TRBJ1-2; no firm D call. The CDR3 loop spans 15 amino acids. V was clipped by 4 bases and J by 3 bases, with 16 bases between them. Germline V gene lookup returns CDR1 SGHNT and CDR2 YYREEE (reference sequence). The CDR3 here is CASSLVSGGYYGYTF. In DNA, the CDR3 is TGTGCCAGCAGCCTTGTTAGCGGTGGCTACTATGGCTACACCTTC.

The table lists this clone with a few counts. The chain employs TRBV7-3 and TRBJ2-3; 13 bases align to TRBD2. The V gene end was trimmed by 5 bases and the J gene end by 6 bases; junction bases not matched to a gene: 8. CDR3 length: 16 residues. Germline values: CDR1 SGHTA, CDR2 FQGTGA. The CDR3 spells CASSPGLAGVQDTQYF. The CDR3 DNA follows: TGTGCCAGCAGCCCCGGACTAGCGGGAGTACAGGATACGCAGTATTTT.